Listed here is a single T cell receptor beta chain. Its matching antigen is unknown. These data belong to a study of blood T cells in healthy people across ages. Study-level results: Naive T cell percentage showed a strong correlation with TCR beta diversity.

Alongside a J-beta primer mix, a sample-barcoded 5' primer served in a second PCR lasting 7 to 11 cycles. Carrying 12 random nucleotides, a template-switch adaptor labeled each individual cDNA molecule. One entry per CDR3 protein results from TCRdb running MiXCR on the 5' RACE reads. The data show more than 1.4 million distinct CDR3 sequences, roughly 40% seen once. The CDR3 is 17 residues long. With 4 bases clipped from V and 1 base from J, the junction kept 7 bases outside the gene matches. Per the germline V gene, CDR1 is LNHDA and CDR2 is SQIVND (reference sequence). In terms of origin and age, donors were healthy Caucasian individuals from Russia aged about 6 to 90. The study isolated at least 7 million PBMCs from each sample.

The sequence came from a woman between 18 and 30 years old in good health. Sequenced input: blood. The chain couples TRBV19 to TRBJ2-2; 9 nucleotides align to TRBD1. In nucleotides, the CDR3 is TGTGCCAGTAGTAAAGGGACAGGGATCCTGAACACCGGGGAGCTGTTTTTT. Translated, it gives CASSKGTGILNTGELFF.